The 29 T cell receptor beta chains in this list originate from one sample, sequenced in a study of shared clonotypes between healthy human individuals. This table comes from immunoSEQ multiplex PCR, and its TCRdb copy is limited to in-frame clones, with some not included. The sample lists about 600,000 clones, about 98% occurring once. The naive CD8 subset, CD45RO-negative cells positively selected for CCR7, excluded terminally differentiated effector memory CD45RA+ cells. The sequencing input was naive CD8+ T cells sorted from blood. Every receptor here comes from a man under 40 in good health.

This clone appeared once. This chain links TRBV5-1 with TRBJ1-1; TRBD1 matches at 8 bases. The trim removed 3 bases at V and 6 bases at J, leaving 10 bases unmatched. This CDR3 has 15 amino acids. CDR1 is SGHRS, CDR2 YFSETQ, per germline. Here the CDR3 DNA reads TGCGCCAGCAGCTACGACAGGGGAGAAATCCCTGAAGCTTTCTTT. It encodes CASSYDRGEIPEAFF.

The rearrangement joins TRBV5-5 to TRBJ2-5; D ambiguous. The ends were cut back, 4 bases at V and 4 bases at J, with 17 bases in the middle. The CDR3 has 15 residues. Germline V gives CDR1 SGHKS, CDR2 YYEKEE (reference sequence). This chain's CDR3 is CASSPNWYSSETQYF. CDR3 nucleotide sequence: TGTGCCAGCAGCCCAAATTGGTACAGCTCAGAGACCCAGTACTTC.

As for this clone: At one of its ends the junction is not consistent with the germline gene, which may arise from a read error. The rearrangement uses TRBV5-6 and TRBJ1-5; the D is unclear. Germline V gene lookup returns CDR1 SGHDT and CDR2 YYEEEE. The CDR3 runs to 10 residues. The CDR3 is CSGFNQPQHF. In DNA form, the CDR3 reads TGCTCGGGGTTCAATCAGCCCCAGCATTTT.

The chain combines TRBV19 with TRBJ1-2; TRBD1 matches at 8 bases. Germline V gene data show CDR1 as LNHDA and CDR2 as SQIVND (reference sequence). The V and J ends lost 6 bases and 2 bases, in that order; junction bases with no gene match: 2. The CDR3 contains 13 residues. The CDR3 DNA is TGTGCCAGTAGCTACAGGGGGAACTATGGCTACACCTTC. It yields the protein CASSYRGNYGYTF.

The gene calls are TRBV10-3 and TRBJ2-1, with TRBD1 matching over 9 bases. V was pared by 5 bases and J by 4 bases, with 3 bases of the junction left unmatched. CDR1 is ENHRY, CDR2 SYGVKD, per germline. This CDR3 comprises 14 residues. In nucleotides, the CDR3 is TGTGCCATCAGTCCGGACAGGGGTTACAATGAGCAGTTCTTC. It codes for CAISPDRGYNEQFF.

The chain links TRBV7-8 to TRBJ2-7; 7 positions match TRBD2. CDR1 and CDR2 (germline): SGHVS, FQNEAQ. The junction had 14 bases not matched to a gene; V was cut back by 5 bases and J by 4 bases. CDR3 size: 16 residues. The CDR3 sequence is CASSPGEKRDWYEQYF. The CDR3 nucleotides read TGTGCCAGCAGCCCTGGAGAGAAGCGGGATTGGTACGAGCAGTACTTC.

The rearrangement links TRBV29-1 to TRBJ2-1, with no clear D. The ends were cut back, 1 base at V and 5 bases at J, with 9 bases in the middle. The CDR3 extends over 13 amino acids. The germline V gene has CDR1 SQVTM and CDR2 ANQGSEA. The CDR3 loop reads CSVEGLVDNEQFF. The CDR3 nucleotides are TGCAGCGTTGAAGGGCTAGTGGACAATGAGCAGTTCTTC.

The J gene is TRBJ2-3, the V gene TRBV7-2; a weak D match, TRBD2 (6 bases). CDR3 size: 17 residues. Trimming took off 1 base at V and 2 bases at J, with 16 bases between the two ends. Germline V gene data show CDR1 as SGHTA and CDR2 as FQGNSA. CDR3 nucleotides: TGTGCCAGCAGCTTAGGTGTTGGGGCGGGATACACAGATACGCAGTATTTT. Translation gives CASSLGVGAGYTDTQYF.

The CDR3 is CASSEVGGGSSTDTQYF. The DNA of the CDR3 is TGTGCCAGCAGTGAAGTTGGGGGCGGGTCTAGCACAGATACGCAGTATTTT. The rearrangement uses TRBV2 and TRBJ2-3; a possible D gene is TRBD1 (6 bases). The CDR3 is 17 residues long. Germline-derived CDR1 and CDR2 are SNHLY and FYNNEI. V lost 1 base to trimming and J lost 0 bases, with 14 bases between them.

V is TRBV6-6 and J is TRBJ1-4, with D uncertain. This CDR3 spans 14 amino acids. Germline V gene data show CDR1 as MNHNY and CDR2 as SVGAGI (reference sequence). Trimming took off 8 bases at V and 0 bases at J, with 10 bases between the two ends. This CDR3 reads CASSVIATNEKLFF. The CDR3, as DNA: TGTGCCAGCTCGGTCATAGCAACTAATGAAAAACTGTTTTTT.

The rearrangement uses TRBV28 and TRBJ2-7, with TRBD1 as a possible D gene (6 bases). V lost 1 base to trimming and J lost 1 base, with 23 bases between them. CDR3 length: 19 amino acids. Germline V gene data show CDR1 as MDHEN and CDR2 as SYDVKM. The CDR3 region has the DNA TGTGCCAGCAGTTTATATTCCCCCTCGACAGGCCCAACGTCCTACGAGCAGTACTTC. It codes for CASSLYSPSTGPTSYEQYF.

This chain connects TRBV6-1 to TRBJ2-7; D is perhaps TRBD2 (6 bases). Between the trimmed V and J ends, which lost 2 bases and 2 bases, there was a span of 16 bases. Germline V gene sequence: CDR1 MNHNS, CDR2 SASEGT. The CDR3 contains 16 residues. This CDR3 reads CASSESLRGSAYEQYF. The CDR3 nucleotides read TGTGCCAGCAGTGAAAGCCTGCGGGGAAGCGCCTACGAGCAGTACTTC.

V is TRBV5-4 and J is TRBJ1-4, with D unresolved. CDR3 length: 13 residues. Germline CDR1 is SGHNT and CDR2 is YYREEE (reference sequence). V was cut by 6 bases and J by 4 bases, with 10 bases left in between. CDR3 sequence: CASNPAGNEKLFF. In DNA, the CDR3 is TGTGCCAGCAATCCAGCGGGTAATGAAAAACTGTTTTTT.

This clone was recorded only once. This chain joins TRBV6-5 and TRBJ2-1; perhaps TRBD1 as D (5 bases). Trimming shortened V by 0 bases and J by 0 bases, and 9 bases separated the two germline ends. Germline V lookup: CDR1 MNHEY, CDR2 SVGAGI. The CDR3 is 16 amino acids. CDR3 protein: CASSYSGHTSYNEQFF. The CDR3 nucleotides are TGTGCCAGCAGTTACTCTGGACATACCTCCTACAATGAGCAGTTCTTC.

The CDR3, as DNA: TGCAGCGTTGAAGATTCGAGAGGATACGAGCAGTACTTC. Its translation is CSVEDSRGYEQYF. The chain couples TRBV29-1 to TRBJ2-7, with no clear D. Germline V gives CDR1 SQVTM, CDR2 ANQGSEA. V lost 0 bases to trimming and J lost 4 bases, with 10 bases between them. The CDR3 is made up of 13 amino acids.

The rearrangement links TRBV25-1 to TRBJ2-2; 10 nucleotides align to TRBD2. Germline V CDR1 and CDR2: MGHDK, SYGVNS. The V gene end was trimmed by 2 bases and the J gene end by 3 bases; junction bases not matched to a gene: 9. The CDR3 contains 18 residues. The CDR3 spells CASSEGLAGVVYTGELFF. The DNA for the CDR3 is TGTGCCAGCAGTGAAGGTCTAGCGGGAGTTGTTTACACCGGGGAGCTGTTTTTT.

The chain employs TRBV28 and TRBJ2-1, with D uncertain. The V end lost 7 bases, the J end lost 9 bases, and 16 bases lay between the germline ends. Germline lookup yields CDR1 MDHEN and CDR2 SYDVKM. The CDR3 contains 13 residues. The CDR3 loop is CASIPGVRGEQFF. The CDR3 DNA sequence: TGTGCCAGCATCCCGGGCGTGCGTGGTGAGCAGTTCTTC.

For the CDR3, the DNA is TGCAGCGTTGTGATGGGAGACTACAATGAGCAGTTCTTC. Its protein is CSVVMGDYNEQFF. The V and J genes are TRBV29-1 and TRBJ2-1, with D possibly matching TRBD2 (5 bases). Trimming left V 4 bases short and J 3 bases short, with 10 bases between. From germline, CDR1 is SQVTM and CDR2 ANQGSEA. The CDR3 consists of 13 residues.

This sequence joins TRBV27 and TRBJ2-7, with TRBD2 identical over 9 bases. The junction had 2 bases not matched to a gene; V was cut back by 5 bases and J by 3 bases. Germline CDR1 is MNHEY and CDR2 is SMNVEV (reference sequence). This CDR3 contains 13 residues. The chain's CDR3 is CASSSGRFYEQYF. For the CDR3, the DNA is TGTGCCAGCAGTAGCGGGAGGTTCTACGAGCAGTACTTC.

This sequence joins TRBV29-1 and TRBJ1-1; no clear D. This CDR3 is 11 amino acids long. Looked up from germline, CDR1 is SQVTM and CDR2 is ANQGSEA. V was trimmed by 6 bases and J by 6 bases, leaving 11 bases between them. The CDR3 sequence is CSVLTSPEAFF. CDR3 DNA sequence: TGCAGCGTCCTAACAAGTCCTGAAGCTTTCTTT.

The J gene is TRBJ2-2, the V gene TRBV7-6; D gene ambiguous. V was trimmed by 4 bases and J by 4 bases, leaving 10 bases between them. The CDR3 extends over 14 amino acids. Germline V gene sequence: CDR1 SGHVS, CDR2 FNYEAQ. CDR3 nucleotides: TGTGCCAGCAGCTCCCTAAGAGGCACCGGGGAGCTGTTTTTT. Amino acid sequence: CASSSLRGTGELFF.

The V gene is TRBV11-2, the J gene TRBJ2-1; the D gene is possibly TRBD2 (6 bases). CDR1 SGHAT and CDR2 FQNNGV come from the germline V gene. The V end lost 3 bases, the J end lost 5 bases, and 14 bases lay between the germline ends. The CDR3 is 15 residues long. The chain's CDR3 is CASSFWGDGHNEQFF. In DNA, the CDR3 is TGTGCCAGCAGCTTTTGGGGGGACGGACACAATGAGCAGTTCTTC.

CDR3 protein: CASSWGLLSSYNEQFF. The CDR3 coding sequence is TGTGCCAGCAGTTGGGGACTCCTTAGCTCCTACAATGAGCAGTTCTTC. The V gene is TRBV6-6, the J gene TRBJ2-1, with D possibly being TRBD2 (6 bases). V was cut by 4 bases and J by 0 bases, with 13 bases left in between. CDR3 length: 16 amino acids. CDR1 and CDR2 from the germline V gene are MNHNY and SVGAGI (reference sequence).

This chain connects TRBV18 to TRBJ2-2; a possible D gene is TRBD1 (6 bases). The ends were cut back, 3 bases at V and 0 bases at J, with 8 bases in the middle. This CDR3 region has 15 residues. The germline CDR1 and CDR2 sequences are KGHSH and LQKENI. CDR3: CASSPRTANTGELFF. The CDR3 DNA sequence: TGTGCCAGCTCACCGCGGACAGCGAACACCGGGGAGCTGTTTTTT. Drawing the rest from reference TRBV18 and TRBJ2-2, the complete variable domain is NAGVMQNPRHLVRRRGQEARLRCSPMKGHSHVYWYRQLPEEGLKFMVYLQKENIIDESGMPKERFSAEFPKEGPSILRIQQVVRGDSAAYFCASSPRTANTGELFFGEGSRLTVL.

The CDR3, as DNA: TGTGCCAGCAGCATTACCCCGGGGGGGTCTGGAAACACCATATATTTT. Translation: CASSITPGGSGNTIYF. The rearrangement uses TRBV7-8 and TRBJ1-3, with D perhaps TRBD1 (5 bases). There are 16 residues in the CDR3. The germline CDR1 and CDR2 sequences are SGHVS and FQNEAQ. Trimming took off 5 bases at V and 1 base at J, with 15 bases between the two ends.

V usage is TRBV18 and J usage is TRBJ2-3; TRBD1 matches 7 bases. Per the germline V gene, CDR1 is KGHSH and CDR2 is LQKENI. Losses at the gene ends were 2 bases for V and 1 base for J; bases not matched to a gene: 6. This CDR3 is 16 amino acids long. CDR3 nucleotides: TGTGCCAGCTCACCATCTCCAGGACAGGGCACAGATACGCAGTATTTT. This sequence encodes CASSPSPGQGTDTQYF.

The chain uses TRBV4-1 and TRBJ2-1, with 7 nucleotides matching TRBD1. The V and J ends lost 3 bases and 0 bases, in that order; junction bases with no gene match: 8. Germline values: CDR1 MGHRA, CDR2 YSYEKL. The CDR3 covers 17 residues. In DNA form, the CDR3 reads TGCGCCAGCAGCCACGGTACATCAGGGGGCTCCTACAATGAGCAGTTCTTC. As protein: CASSHGTSGGSYNEQFF.

The V and J genes are TRBV4-2 and TRBJ2-3; 7 bases align to TRBD1. The J segment lost 5 bases and the V segment lost 0 bases, leaving 2 bases of the junction unmatched. Germline V gene lookup returns CDR1 LGHNA and CDR2 YNFKEQ. This CDR3 contains 14 residues. This chain's CDR3 is CASSQEQGIDTQYF. The CDR3 nucleotides are TGTGCCAGCAGCCAAGAACAGGGGATAGATACGCAGTATTTT.

J is TRBJ2-3 and V is TRBV11-2, with a weak D call TRBD2 (6 bases). There are 16 residues in the CDR3. Deletions cut 2 bases from V and 4 bases from J, with 16 bases between. CDR1 and CDR2 (germline): SGHAT, FQNNGV. CDR3 DNA sequence: TGTGCCAGCAGCTTACGGGCGACGGAGGGAGCAGATACGCAGTATTTT. Protein sequence: CASSLRATEGADTQYF.